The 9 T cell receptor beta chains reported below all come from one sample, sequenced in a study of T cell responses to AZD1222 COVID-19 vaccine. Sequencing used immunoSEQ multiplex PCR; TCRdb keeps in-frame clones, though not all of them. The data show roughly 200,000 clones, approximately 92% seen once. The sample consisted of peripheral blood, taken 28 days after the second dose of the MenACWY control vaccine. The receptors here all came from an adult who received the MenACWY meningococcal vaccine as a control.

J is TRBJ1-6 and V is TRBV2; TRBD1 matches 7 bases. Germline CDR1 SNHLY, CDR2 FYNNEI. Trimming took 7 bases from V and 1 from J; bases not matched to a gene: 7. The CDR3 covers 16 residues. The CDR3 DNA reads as TGTGCCAGCAAAGGGACAGTTGGGTCCTATAATTCACCCCTCCACTTT. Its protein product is CASKGTVGSYNSPLHF.

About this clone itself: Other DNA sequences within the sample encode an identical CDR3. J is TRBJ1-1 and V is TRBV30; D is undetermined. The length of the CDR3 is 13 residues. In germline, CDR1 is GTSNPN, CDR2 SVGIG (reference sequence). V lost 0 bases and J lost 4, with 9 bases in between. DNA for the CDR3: TGTGCCTGGAGTGTTACCGGGAGCACTGAAGCTTTCTTT. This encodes CAWSVTGSTEAFF.

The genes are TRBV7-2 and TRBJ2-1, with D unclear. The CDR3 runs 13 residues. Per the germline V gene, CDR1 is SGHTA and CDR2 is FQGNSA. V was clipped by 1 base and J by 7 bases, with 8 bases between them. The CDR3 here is CASSLVPLNEQFF. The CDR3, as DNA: TGTGCCAGCAGCTTAGTCCCGCTAAATGAGCAGTTCTTC.

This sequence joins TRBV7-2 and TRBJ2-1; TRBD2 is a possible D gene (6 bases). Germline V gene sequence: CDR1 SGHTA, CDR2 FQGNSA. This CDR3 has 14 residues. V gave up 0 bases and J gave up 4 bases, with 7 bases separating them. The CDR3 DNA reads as TGTGCCAGCAGCTTAGCGGGGACTTACAATGAGCAGTTCTTC. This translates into CASSLAGTYNEQFF. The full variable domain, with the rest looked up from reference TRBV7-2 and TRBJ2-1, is GAGVSQSPSNKVTEKGKDVELRCDPISGHTALYWYRQSLGQGLEFLIYFQGNSAPDKSGLPSDRFSAERTGGSVSTLTIQRTQQEDSAVYLCASSLAGTYNEQFFGPGTRLTVL.

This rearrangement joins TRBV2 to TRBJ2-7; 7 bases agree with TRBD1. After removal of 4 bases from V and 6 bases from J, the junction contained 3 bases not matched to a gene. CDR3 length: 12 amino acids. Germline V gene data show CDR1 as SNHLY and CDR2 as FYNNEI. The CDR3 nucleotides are TGTGCCAGCAGTGGAGGGGGCTCCGAGCAGTACTTC. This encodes CASSGGGSEQYF.

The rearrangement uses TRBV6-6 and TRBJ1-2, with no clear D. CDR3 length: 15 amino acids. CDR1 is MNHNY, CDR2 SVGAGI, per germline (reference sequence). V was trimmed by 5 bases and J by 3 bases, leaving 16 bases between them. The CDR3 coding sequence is TGTGCCAGCAGTGGTACGGGGAGGCGAGACTATGGCTACACCTTC. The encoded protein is CASSGTGRRDYGYTF.

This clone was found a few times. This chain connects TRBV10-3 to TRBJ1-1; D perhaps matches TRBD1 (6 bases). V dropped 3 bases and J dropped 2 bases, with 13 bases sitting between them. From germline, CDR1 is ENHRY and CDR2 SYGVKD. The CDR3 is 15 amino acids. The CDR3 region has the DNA TGTGCCATCAGTGACAAGGGGGGGGCCAACACTGAAGCTTTCTTT. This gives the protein CAISDKGGANTEAFF.

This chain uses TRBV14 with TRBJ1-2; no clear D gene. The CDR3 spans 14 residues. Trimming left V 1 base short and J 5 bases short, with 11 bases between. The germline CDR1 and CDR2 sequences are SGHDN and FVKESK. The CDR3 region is CASSQGAGEYGYTF. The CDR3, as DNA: TGTGCCAGCAGCCAAGGTGCAGGTGAATATGGCTACACCTTC.

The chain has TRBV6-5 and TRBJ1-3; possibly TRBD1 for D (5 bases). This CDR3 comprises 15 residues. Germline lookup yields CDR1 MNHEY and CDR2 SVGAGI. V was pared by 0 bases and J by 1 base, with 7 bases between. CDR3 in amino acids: CASSYSQGSGNTIYF. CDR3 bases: TGTGCCAGCAGTTACTCCCAGGGATCTGGAAACACCATATATTTT.